One sample yielded the 4 T cell receptor beta chains listed below, sequenced in a study of blood T cell repertoires in COVID-19. The data were produced by immunoSEQ multiplex PCR, yet TCRdb's version contains in-frame clones alone and is incomplete. The sample holds hundreds of thousands of clones, over 75% seen once. Sequencing was performed on PBMCs or T cells enriched from blood (not recorded which). All receptors derive from a man aged 40-55 years in a cohort exposed to, infected with or recovered from COVID-19 (not recorded which).

The chain recombines TRBV28 with TRBJ1-1; TRBD1 might be the D (5 bases). Germline V lookup: CDR1 MDHEN, CDR2 SYDVKM. The germline V and J ends were trimmed by 2 bases and 1 base, with 8 bases remaining between them. The CDR3 length is 14 residues. The DNA for the CDR3 is TGTGCCAGCAGTTTACAAAGGGGGAACACTGAAGCTTTCTTT. The encoded protein is CASSLQRGNTEAFF.

This clone was found once. This chain uses TRBV19 with TRBJ2-2, with 11 bases that match TRBD1. Germline CDR1 is LNHDA and CDR2 is SQIVND (reference sequence). V was pared by 4 bases and J by 2 bases, with 6 bases of the junction left unmatched. The CDR3 totals 17 residues. The CDR3 sequence: CASSRSGQGANTGELFF. Written as DNA, the CDR3 is TGTGCCAGTAGTAGATCCGGACAGGGGGCAAACACCGGGGAGCTGTTTTTT.

The chain uses TRBV29-1 and TRBJ2-3; 11 bases line up with TRBD2. Germline assignment: CDR1 SQVTM and CDR2 ANQGSEA. The CDR3 length is 15 residues. The V and J ends lost 4 bases and 1 base, in that order; junction bases with no gene match: 4. CDR3 sequence: CSVGGTSGRTDTQYF. The DNA of the CDR3 is TGCAGCGTTGGGGGGACTAGCGGCCGCACAGATACGCAGTATTTT.

The V gene is TRBV3-1 (or the pseudogene TRBV3-2), the J gene TRBJ1-5; perhaps TRBD1 as D (6 bases). Trimming removed 4 bases at V and 6 bases at J, with 13 bases between. CDR3 length: 14 residues. Germline V gene lookup returns CDR1 LGHDT and CDR2 YNNKEL (reference sequence). The CDR3 here is CASSLRGFSQPQHF. CDR3 sequence (DNA): TGTGCCAGCAGCCTAAGGGGGTTCAGTCAGCCCCAGCATTTT.